The next 17 T cell receptor beta chains were all read from a single sample in a study of graft-versus-host responses after intestinal transplantation. Data came from immunoSEQ multiplex PCR; TCRdb stores just in-frame clones and leaves some out. The table includes roughly 60,000 clones, about 90% detected once. Sample: PBMCs, taken about 4 months after intestinal transplantation. Every receptor here comes from a human patient who received an intestinal transplant, so some T cells may come from the graft donor.

This chain uses TRBV5-1 with TRBJ2-1; D is unclear. CDR1 and CDR2 from the germline V gene are SGHRS and YFSETQ. Trimming took off 3 bases at V and 8 bases at J, with 27 bases between the two ends. The CDR3 covers 18 residues. CDR3 DNA: TGCGCCAGCAGCTCAAGTGAGAGAGAGGTGGTTCTTGGCGATGAGCAGTTCTTC. Protein product: CASSSSEREVVLGDEQFF.

The chain joins TRBV7-2 to TRBJ1-2; the D is unclear. This CDR3 is 15 amino acids long. Trimming pared 4 bases from V and 4 bases from J, leaving 16 bases between. The germline gives CDR1 SGHTA, CDR2 FQGNSA. CDR3 amino acids: CASSSRDPAGYGYTF. CDR3 DNA sequence: TGTGCCAGCAGCTCCCGTGACCCCGCAGGCTATGGCTACACCTTC. Looking up the rest from reference TRBV7-2 and TRBJ1-2 gives the full variable domain: GAGVSQSPSNKVTEKGKDVELRCDPISGHTALYWYRQSLGQGLEFLIYFQGNSAPDKSGLPSDRFSAERTGGSVSTLTIQRTQQEDSAVYLCASSSRDPAGYGYTFGSGTRLTVV.

The chain is built from TRBV10-3 and TRBJ2-5; 9 bases align to TRBD2. V lost 3 bases to trimming and J lost 5 bases; unmatched junction nucleotides: 7. CDR1 ENHRY and CDR2 SYGVKD come from the germline V gene. The CDR3 covers 15 residues. The CDR3 sequence: CAISDSGTSPETQYF. The CDR3 bases are TGTGCCATCAGTGATTCTGGGACTAGCCCGGAGACCCAGTACTTC.

The genes are TRBV6-4 and TRBJ1-2; 7 bases map to TRBD1. The ends lost 8 bases at V and 8 bases at J; junction bases unmatched: 14. The germline V gene encodes CDR1 MRHNA and CDR2 SNTAGT. The CDR3 is 14 residues long. The CDR3 reads CASSRHTGTEGYTF. CDR3 coding DNA: TGTGCCAGCTCGCGCCACACAGGGACAGAGGGCTACACCTTC.

The chain combines TRBV30 with TRBJ1-1; D gene unclear. With 2 bases removed from V and 2 bases from J, the gap between germline ends came to 9 bases. This CDR3 has 13 residues. Germline assignment: CDR1 GTSNPN and CDR2 SVGIG (reference sequence). CDR3 loop: CAWSNKGNTEAFF. DNA of the CDR3: TGTGCCTGGAGTAACAAGGGAAACACTGAAGCTTTCTTT. Complete variable domain (other parts from reference TRBV30 and TRBJ1-1): SQTIHQWPATLVQPVGSPLSLECTVEGTSNPNLYWYRQAAGRGLQLLFYSVGIGQISSEVPQNLSASRPQDRQFILSSKKLLLSDSGFYLCAWSNKGNTEAFFGQGTRLTVV.

The chain joins TRBV7-3 to TRBJ2-7; D is undetermined. CDR3 length: 13 amino acids. Between the trimmed V and J ends, which lost 10 bases and 11 bases, there was a span of 24 bases. CDR1 SGHTA and CDR2 FQGTGA come from the germline V gene. Here the CDR3 DNA reads TGTGCCACCTCGGTACCAGCGTACCTTGGTAAGTACTTC. It yields the protein CATSVPAYLGKYF.

The rearrangement links TRBV5-1 to TRBJ1-1, with D perhaps TRBD1 (6 bases). CDR3 length: 13 amino acids. V lost 5 bases to trimming and J lost 6 bases, with 14 bases between them. Germline V gives CDR1 SGHRS, CDR2 YFSETQ. The CDR3 loop reads CASRKTGTPEAFF. The CDR3 DNA reads TGCGCCAGCAGGAAAACAGGGACCCCTGAAGCTTTCTTT.

The chain has TRBV9 and TRBJ2-1; 8 nucleotides agree with TRBD2. Per the germline V gene, CDR1 is SGDLS and CDR2 is YYNGEE. Unmatched junction bases numbered 3, after V lost 1 base and J lost 3 bases. CDR3 size: 15 residues. For the CDR3, the DNA is TGTGCCAGCAGCGTAACTAGCGGCAACTACAATGAGCAGTTCTTC. This encodes CASSVTSGNYNEQFF.

The V and J genes are TRBV6-1 and TRBJ1-6; the match to TRBD1 covers 7 bases. The length of the CDR3 is 17 residues. Germline CDR1 and CDR2: MNHNS and SASEGT. Losses at the gene ends were 2 bases for V and 9 bases for J; bases not matched to a gene: 13. CDR3 region: CASSEWALTGAFSPLHF. The CDR3 DNA sequence: TGTGCCAGCAGTGAATGGGCCTTAACAGGGGCGTTTTCACCCCTCCACTTT.

The chain employs TRBV4-1 and TRBJ2-5; possibly TRBD1 for D (6 bases). The J call may be incorrect, as the DNA end agrees better with TRBJ2-7. The CDR3 consists of 16 residues. Germline V lookup: CDR1 MGHRA, CDR2 YSYEKL. The CDR3 spells CASSHGFSGASYEQYF. CDR3 nucleotides: TGCGCCAGCAGCCATGGATTCTCAGGGGCGTCCTACGAGCAGTACTTC.

In this sample, this clone turned up once. The J gene is TRBJ2-7, the V gene TRBV19, with a possible D match to TRBD1 (7 bases). This CDR3 is built from 13 residues. CDR1 LNHDA and CDR2 SQIVND come from the germline V gene (reference sequence). With 7 bases removed from V and 7 bases from J, the gap between germline ends came to 17 bases. The CDR3 coding sequence is TGTGCCAGTACCCCGACAGGGAGGTCGGAGCAGTACTTC. It codes for CASTPTGRSEQYF. Supplemented by reference TRBV19 and TRBJ2-7, the full variable domain reads DGGITQSPKYLFRKEGQNVTLSCEQNLNHDAMYWYRQDPGQGLRLIYYSQIVNDFQKGDIAEGYSVSREKKESFPLTVTSAQKNPTAFYLCASTPTGRSEQYFGPGTRLTVT.

This chain connects TRBV5-1 to TRBJ2-1, with 13 bases aligning to TRBD2. The J segment lost 8 bases and the V segment lost 0 bases, leaving 5 bases of the junction unmatched. Germline-derived CDR1 and CDR2 are SGHRS and YFSETQ. The CDR3 is made up of 16 amino acids. CDR3 region: CASSLELAGGPDEQFF. The CDR3 nucleotides read TGCGCCAGCAGCTTGGAACTAGCGGGAGGGCCTGATGAGCAGTTCTTC.

This clone has just one count. This chain joins TRBV6-5 and TRBJ1-4; no firm D call. Germline values: CDR1 MNHEY, CDR2 SVGAGI. V was shortened by 7 bases and J by 1 base, with 13 bases between the two germline ends. The CDR3 sequence is 15 residues long. CDR3 DNA: TGTGCCAGCAAGACCCGACCCCTAACTAATGAAAAACTGTTTTTT. Encoded protein: CASKTRPLTNEKLFF.

This chain links TRBV11-2 with TRBJ2-1; 8 bases align to TRBD2. Germline values: CDR1 SGHAT, CDR2 FQNNGV. CDR3 size: 12 residues. Losses at the gene ends were 4 bases for V and 9 bases for J; bases not matched to a gene: 2. The CDR3 here is CASSYSGAEQFF. The CDR3 DNA reads TGTGCCAGCAGCTATAGCGGGGCTGAGCAGTTCTTC.

The chain has TRBV18 and TRBJ1-2; no definite D call. This CDR3 comprises 15 residues. The germline CDR1 and CDR2 sequences are KGHSH and LQKENI. Trimming removed 2 bases at V and 0 bases at J, with 10 bases between. The CDR3 region has the DNA TGTGCCAGCTCACCAGTTCAGGAACCTAACTATGGCTACACCTTC. Its protein product is CASSPVQEPNYGYTF.

The rearrangement joins TRBV27 to TRBJ2-1, with 9 nucleotides matching TRBD1. The germline V gene has CDR1 MNHEY and CDR2 SMNVEV (reference sequence). Trimming removed 5 bases from V and 5 bases from J; junction bases left unmatched: 4. The CDR3 runs 14 residues. The CDR3 loop is CASSHRGPDNEQFF. The CDR3 DNA is TGTGCCAGCAGTCACAGGGGGCCAGACAATGAGCAGTTCTTC.

The V and J genes are TRBV30 and TRBJ1-3; no firm D call. The CDR3 consists of 16 residues. The V gene's germline CDR1 is GTSNPN and CDR2 SVGIG (reference sequence). The V gene lost 0 bases and the J gene lost 0 bases, with 12 bases spanning the gap. Written as DNA, the CDR3 is TGTGCCTGGAGTGTACCCGGGAGCCTCTCTGGAAACACCATATATTTT. Encoded protein: CAWSVPGSLSGNTIYF.